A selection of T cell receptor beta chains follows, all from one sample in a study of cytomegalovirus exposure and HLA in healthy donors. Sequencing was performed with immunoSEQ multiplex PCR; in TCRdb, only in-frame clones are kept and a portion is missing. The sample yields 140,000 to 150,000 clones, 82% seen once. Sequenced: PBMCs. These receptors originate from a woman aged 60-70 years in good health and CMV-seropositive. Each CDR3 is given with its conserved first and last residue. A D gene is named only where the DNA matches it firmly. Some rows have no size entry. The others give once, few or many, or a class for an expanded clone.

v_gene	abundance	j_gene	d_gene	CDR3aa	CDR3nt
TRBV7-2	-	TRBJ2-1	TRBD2	CASSPRTSGRNEQFF	TGTGCCAGCAGCCCGCGGACTAGCGGGAGAAATGAGCAGTTCTTC
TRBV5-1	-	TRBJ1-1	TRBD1	CASSSRTGPNTEAFF	TGCGCCAGCAGCTCCCGGACAGGACCGAACACTGAAGCTTTCTTT
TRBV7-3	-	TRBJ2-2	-	CASSLGPGELFF	TGTGCCAGCAGCTTAGGCCCCGGGGAGCTGTTTTTT
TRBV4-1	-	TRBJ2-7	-	CASSQESARNEQYF	TGCGCCAGCAGCCAAGAGTCAGCGCGGAACGAGCAGTACTTC
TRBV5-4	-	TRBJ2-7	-	CASSWSGAYEQYF	TGTGCCAGCAGCTGGTCAGGGGCCTACGAGCAGTACTTC
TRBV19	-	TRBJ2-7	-	CASSVLSTGYEQYF	TGTGCCAGTAGTGTCCTCTCGACAGGTTACGAGCAGTACTTC
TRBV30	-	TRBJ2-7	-	CAWSIRDEQYF	TGTGCCTGGAGTATCAGGGACGAGCAGTACTTC
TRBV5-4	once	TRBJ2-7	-	CASSFGGTTYEQYF	TGTGCCAGCAGCTTTGGCGGCACGACCTACGAGCAGTACTTC
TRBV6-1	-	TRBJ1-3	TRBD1	CASSESTGEAGNTIYF	TGTGCCAGCAGTGAAAGTACAGGGGAAGCTGGAAACACCATATATTTT
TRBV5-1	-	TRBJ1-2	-	CASRLPERGYGYTF	TGCGCCAGCAGATTGCCGGAGCGGGGCTATGGCTACACCTTC
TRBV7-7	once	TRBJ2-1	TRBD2	CASSLAIAGAYNEQFF	TGTGCTAGCAGCTTAGCGATAGCGGGAGCCTACAATGAGCAGTTCTTC
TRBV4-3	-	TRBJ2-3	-	CASSQEGMGGLEQYF	TGCGCCAGCAGCCAAGAGGGTATGGGGGGGCTGGAGCAGTATTTT
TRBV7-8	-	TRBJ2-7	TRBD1	CASSLATSGQGRRNEQYF	TGTGCCAGCAGCTTAGCCACCTCTGGACAGGGGCGGCGTAACGAGCAGTACTTC
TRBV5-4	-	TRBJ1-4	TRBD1	CASSLGGTGNEKLFF	TGTGCCAGCAGCTTGGGTGGGACAGGGAATGAAAAACTGTTTTTT
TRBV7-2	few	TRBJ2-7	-	CASSSTYEQYF	TGTGCCAGCAGCTCAACCTACGAGCAGTACTTC
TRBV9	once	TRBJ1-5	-	CASSAEDSGQPQHF	TGTGCCAGCAGCGCGGAGGACTCCGGCCAGCCCCAGCATTTT
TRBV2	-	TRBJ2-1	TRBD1	CASSKDRGLGNEQFF	TGTGCCAGCAGTAAAGACAGGGGGCTCGGCAATGAGCAGTTCTTC
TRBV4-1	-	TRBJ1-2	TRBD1	CASSRAGTVNYGYTF	TGCGCCAGCAGCCGTGCCGGGACAGTCAACTATGGCTACACCTTC
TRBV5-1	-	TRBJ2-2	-	CASSVGGAGELFF	TGCGCCAGCAGCGTTGGCGGGGCTGGGGAGCTGTTTTTT
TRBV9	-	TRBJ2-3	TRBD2	CASSVSGTSTDTQYF	TGTGCCAGCAGCGTTAGCGGGACTAGCACAGATACGCAGTATTTT
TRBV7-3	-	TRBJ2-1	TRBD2	CASSPTSGRNNEQFF	TGTGCCAGCAGCCCGACTAGCGGGAGGAACAATGAGCAGTTCTTC
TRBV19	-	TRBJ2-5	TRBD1	CASSARGHPGTQYF	TGTGCCAGTAGTGCCAGGGGGCATCCGGGGACCCAGTACTTC